Shown below are 2 T cell receptor beta chains from a single sample sequenced in a study of control samples from healthy donors and cancer patients (TCRdb year 2020). Preparation of the library involved the immunoSEQ multiplex PCR assay. The clones in this table, taken by TCRdb from immuneACCESS, are in-frame only. Not every clone is retained; where verified, under half of the shortfall comes from an unresolved V gene, and the cause of the rest is unknown. Present in this sample are about 82,000 clones, about 87% of which were seen just once. The ten biggest clones cover around 20% of the sample. The material sequenced was blood. The origin of the receptors is a man between 45 and 60 years old in good health.

The J gene is TRBJ2-7, the V gene TRBV6-6; D unclear. V lost 0 bases, J lost 5 bases, and 11 bases lay in between. Germline V gene sequence: CDR1 MNHNY, CDR2 SVGAGI (reference sequence). The CDR3 extends over 14 amino acids. The CDR3, as DNA: TGTGCCAGCAGTTACTCGGGGAATCAGGACGAGCAGTACGTC. It specifies CASSYSGNQDEQYV.

This clone was seen a handful of times. J is TRBJ1-2 and V is TRBV6-2 or TRBV6-3; possible D gene TRBD1, 6 bases. V was clipped by 5 bases and J by 2 bases, with 9 bases between them. CDR1 and CDR2 from the germline V gene are MNHEY and SVGEGT. CDR3 length: 13 amino acids. The CDR3 bases are TGTGCCAGCAGTAGGACAGAGAACTATGGCTACACCTTC. Residues: CASSRTENYGYTF.